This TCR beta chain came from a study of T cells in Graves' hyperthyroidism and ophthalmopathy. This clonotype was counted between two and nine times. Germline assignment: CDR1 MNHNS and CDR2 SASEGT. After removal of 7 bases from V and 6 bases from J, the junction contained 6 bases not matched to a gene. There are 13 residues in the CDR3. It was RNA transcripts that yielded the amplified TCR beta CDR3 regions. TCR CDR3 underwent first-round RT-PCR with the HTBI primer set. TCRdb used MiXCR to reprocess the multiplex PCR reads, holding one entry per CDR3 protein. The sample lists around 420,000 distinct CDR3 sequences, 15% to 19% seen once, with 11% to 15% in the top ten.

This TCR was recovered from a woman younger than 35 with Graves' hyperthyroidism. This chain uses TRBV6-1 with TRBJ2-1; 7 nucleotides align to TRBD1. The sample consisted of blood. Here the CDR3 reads CASTRTGGNEQFF. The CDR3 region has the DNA TGTGCCAGCACCCGGACAGGTGGCAATGAGCAGTTCTTC.